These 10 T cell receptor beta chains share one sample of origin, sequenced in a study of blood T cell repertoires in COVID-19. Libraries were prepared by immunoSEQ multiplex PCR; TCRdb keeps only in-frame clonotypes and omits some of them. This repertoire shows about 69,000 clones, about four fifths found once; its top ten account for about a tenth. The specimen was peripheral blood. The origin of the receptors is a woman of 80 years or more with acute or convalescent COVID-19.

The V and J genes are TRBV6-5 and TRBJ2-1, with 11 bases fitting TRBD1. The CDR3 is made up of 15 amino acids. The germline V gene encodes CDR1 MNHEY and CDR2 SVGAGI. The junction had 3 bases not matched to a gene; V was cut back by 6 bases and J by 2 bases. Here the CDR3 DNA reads TGTGCCAGCAGGGGACAGGGGGTGCCCTACAATGAGCAGTTCTTC. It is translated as CASRGQGVPYNEQFF.

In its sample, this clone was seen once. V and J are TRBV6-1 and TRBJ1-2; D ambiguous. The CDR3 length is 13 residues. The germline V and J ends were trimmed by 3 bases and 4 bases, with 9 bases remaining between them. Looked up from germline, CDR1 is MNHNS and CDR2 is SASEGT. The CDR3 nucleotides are TGTGCCAGCAGTGACCGATGGCTCTATGGCTACACCTTC. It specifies CASSDRWLYGYTF.

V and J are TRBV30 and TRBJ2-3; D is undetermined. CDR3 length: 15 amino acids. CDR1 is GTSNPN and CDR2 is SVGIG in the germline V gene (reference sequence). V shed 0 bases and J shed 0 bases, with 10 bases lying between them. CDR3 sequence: CAWSVLYDSTDTQYF. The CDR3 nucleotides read TGTGCCTGGAGTGTACTATATGATAGCACAGATACGCAGTATTTT.

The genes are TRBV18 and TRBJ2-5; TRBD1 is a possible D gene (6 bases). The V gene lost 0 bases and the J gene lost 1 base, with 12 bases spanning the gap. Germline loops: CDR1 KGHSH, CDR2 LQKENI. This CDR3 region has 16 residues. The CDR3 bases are TGTGCCAGCTCACCACCAACCGGGACACCCCAAGAGACCCAGTACTTC. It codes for CASSPPTGTPQETQYF.

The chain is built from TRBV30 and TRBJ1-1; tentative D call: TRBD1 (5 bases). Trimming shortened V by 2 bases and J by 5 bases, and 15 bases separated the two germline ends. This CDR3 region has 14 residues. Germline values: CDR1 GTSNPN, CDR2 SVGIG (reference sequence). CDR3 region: CAWSKPTVRTEAFF. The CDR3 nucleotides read TGTGCCTGGAGTAAACCGACAGTTAGGACTGAAGCTTTCTTT.

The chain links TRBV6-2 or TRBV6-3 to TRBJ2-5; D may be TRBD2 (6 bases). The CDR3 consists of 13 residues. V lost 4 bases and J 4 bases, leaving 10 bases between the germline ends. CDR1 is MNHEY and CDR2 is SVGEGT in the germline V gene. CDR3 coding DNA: TGTGCCAGCAGTTCCTACGGGGGAGAGACCCAGTACTTC. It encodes CASSSYGGETQYF.

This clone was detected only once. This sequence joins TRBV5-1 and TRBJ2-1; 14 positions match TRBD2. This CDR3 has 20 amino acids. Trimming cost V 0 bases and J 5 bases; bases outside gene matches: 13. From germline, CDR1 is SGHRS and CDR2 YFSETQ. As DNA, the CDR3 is TGCGCCAGCAGCTTGGGGCAGCCTCCGGGACTAGCGGGGGTGAACAATGAGCAGTTCTTC. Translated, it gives CASSLGQPPGLAGVNNEQFF.

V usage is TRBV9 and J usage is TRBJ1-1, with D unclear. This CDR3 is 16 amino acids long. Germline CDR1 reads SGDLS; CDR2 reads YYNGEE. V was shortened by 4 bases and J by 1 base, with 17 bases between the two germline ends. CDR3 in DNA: TGTGCCAGCAGCCTAGGGAGCGCGGCCGGGAACACTGAAGCTTTCTTT. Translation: CASSLGSAAGNTEAFF.

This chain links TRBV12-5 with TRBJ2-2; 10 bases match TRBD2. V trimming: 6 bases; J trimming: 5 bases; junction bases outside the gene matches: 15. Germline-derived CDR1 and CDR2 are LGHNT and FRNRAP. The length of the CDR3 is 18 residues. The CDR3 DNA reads TGTGCTAGTGGAACCGTCGGGACTAGCGAGTTGTGGACCGGGGAGCTGTTTTTT. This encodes CASGTVGTSELWTGELFF.

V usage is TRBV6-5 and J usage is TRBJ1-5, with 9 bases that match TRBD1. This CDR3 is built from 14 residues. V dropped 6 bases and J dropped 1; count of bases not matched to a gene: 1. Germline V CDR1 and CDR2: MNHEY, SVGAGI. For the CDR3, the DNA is TGTGCCAGCAGAGACAGGGGGAGCAATCAGCCCCAGCATTTT. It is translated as CASRDRGSNQPQHF.